A selection of T cell receptor beta chains follows, all from one sample in a study of tumor-infiltrating lymphocytes in localized non-small cell lung cancer. Measured with immunoSEQ multiplex PCR; TCRdb has only the in-frame clones, and not every one. The repertoire has about 6,700 clones, 75% to 85% of them found once; the top ten carry approximately 15%. Input material: uninvolved lung tissue not adjacent to the tumor. The receptors come from a human donor with non-small cell lung cancer. Each CDR3 is given with its conserved first and last residue. Fields, in order: CDR3 protein, CDR3 DNA, J gene, clone size, V gene, D gene. The D gene is left open where the match is weak. The size of a clone is reported for some rows only, either as once, few or many, or as a class for expanded clones.

CDR3 protein: CASEEPYYGYTF
CDR3 DNA: TGTGCCAGCGAAGAGCCTTACTATGGCTACACCTTC
J gene: TRBJ1-2
clone size: .
V gene: TRBV19
D gene: .

CDR3 protein: CASSQDGVGGPYNEQFF
CDR3 DNA: TGTGCCAGCAGCCAAGATGGCGTGGGGGGGCCCTACAATGAGCAGTTCTTC
J gene: TRBJ2-1
clone size: medium-sized
V gene: TRBV4-2
D gene: .

CDR3 protein: CASSAMGQGSPQHF
CDR3 DNA: TGTGCCAGTAGTGCTATGGGTCAAGGTTCGCCCCAGCATTTT
J gene: TRBJ1-5
clone size: .
V gene: TRBV19
D gene: .

CDR3 protein: CASSLEPGGSYEQYF
CDR3 DNA: TGCGCCAGCAGCCTAGAACCGGGTGGCTCCTACGAGCAGTACTTC
J gene: TRBJ2-7
clone size: .
V gene: TRBV4-3
D gene: .

CDR3 protein: CSVEETATYEQYF
CDR3 DNA: TGCAGCGTTGAGGAGACAGCCACCTACGAGCAGTACTTC
J gene: TRBJ2-7
clone size: medium-sized
V gene: TRBV29-1
D gene: .

CDR3 protein: CASSLMGGSNEKLFF
CDR3 DNA: TGCGCCAGCAGCTTGATGGGGGGCTCTAATGAAAAACTGTTTTTT
J gene: TRBJ1-4
clone size: .
V gene: TRBV5-1
D gene: .

CDR3 protein: CAWSFGGDQPQHF
CDR3 DNA: TGTGCCTGGAGTTTCGGGGGAGATCAGCCCCAGCATTTT
J gene: TRBJ1-5
clone size: .
V gene: TRBV30
D gene: .

CDR3 protein: CASSEMGLGTDTQYF
CDR3 DNA: TGCGCCAGCAGTGAGATGGGGTTAGGCACAGATACGCAGTATTTT
J gene: TRBJ2-3
clone size: medium-sized
V gene: TRBV10-1
D gene: .

CDR3 protein: CASSGGLFDTQYF
CDR3 DNA: TGTGCCAGCAGTGGGGGACTTTTCGATACGCAGTATTTT
J gene: TRBJ2-3
clone size: .
V gene: TRBV5-4
D gene: .

CDR3 protein: CASSSNPTAEQYF
CDR3 DNA: TGCGCCAGCAGCTCGAATCCGACAGCCGAGCAGTACTTC
J gene: TRBJ2-7
clone size: .
V gene: TRBV5-1
D gene: .

CDR3 protein: CASRKGQGNTIYF
CDR3 DNA: TGTGCCAGCAGAAAGGGACAGGGAAACACCATATATTTT
J gene: TRBJ1-3
clone size: .
V gene: TRBV5-6
D gene: TRBD1

CDR3 protein: CASSPPTETQYF
CDR3 DNA: TGTGCCAGCAGCCCACCGACGGAGACCCAGTACTTC
J gene: TRBJ2-5
clone size: .
V gene: TRBV7-2
D gene: .

CDR3 protein: CASSLSSGRPWEQYF
CDR3 DNA: TGTGCCAGCAGCTTATCTAGCGGGAGGCCATGGGAGCAGTACTTC
J gene: TRBJ2-7
clone size: .
V gene: TRBV7-3
D gene: TRBD2

CDR3 protein: CASSQTALDRALDF
CDR3 DNA: TGCGCCAGCAGCCAGACTGCCTTGGACAGGGCACTGGACTTC
J gene: TRBJ2-7
clone size: .
V gene: TRBV4-1
D gene: TRBD1

CDR3 protein: CASSTGGYGYTF
CDR3 DNA: TGTGCCAGCAGCACCGGGGGCTATGGCTACACCTTC
J gene: TRBJ1-2
clone size: once
V gene: TRBV7-9
D gene: .

CDR3 protein: CASSPQPVDRGLGANVLTF
CDR3 DNA: TGTGCCAGCAGCCCCCAGCCGGTGGACAGGGGGCTTGGGGCCAACGTCCTGACTTTC
J gene: TRBJ2-6
clone size: .
V gene: TRBV9
D gene: TRBD1

CDR3 protein: CASAGTGALNTEAFF
CDR3 DNA: TGTGCCAGCGCCGGGACAGGGGCATTGAACACTGAAGCTTTCTTT
J gene: TRBJ1-1
clone size: .
V gene: TRBV27
D gene: TRBD1

CDR3 protein: CASSLGGRVDYEQYF
CDR3 DNA: TGTGCCAGCAGCTTAGGGGGTCGCGTCGACTACGAGCAGTACTTC
J gene: TRBJ2-7
clone size: .
V gene: TRBV7-6
D gene: .

CDR3 protein: CASSLNGGEETQYF
CDR3 DNA: TGTGCCAGCAGCTTAAATGGCGGGGAGGAGACCCAGTACTTC
J gene: TRBJ2-5
clone size: few
V gene: TRBV7-3
D gene: .

CDR3 protein: CASSIGSDNYNEQFF
CDR3 DNA: TGTGCCAGCAGCATAGGTAGCGATAACTACAATGAGCAGTTCTTC
J gene: TRBJ2-1
clone size: .
V gene: TRBV5-4
D gene: .

CDR3 protein: CASSQERDGSYNEQFF
CDR3 DNA: TGTGCCAGCAGCCAAGAAAGGGACGGGTCCTACAATGAGCAGTTCTTC
J gene: TRBJ2-1
clone size: .
V gene: TRBV14
D gene: .

CDR3 protein: CASSYWAGNYGYTF
CDR3 DNA: TGTGCCAGCAGTTACTGGGCAGGAAACTATGGCTACACCTTC
J gene: TRBJ1-2
clone size: few
V gene: TRBV6-5
D gene: .

CDR3 protein: CASRTTGGNTEAFF
CDR3 DNA: TGTGCCAGTCGTACTACAGGGGGGAACACTGAAGCTTTCTTT
J gene: TRBJ1-1
clone size: once
V gene: TRBV19
D gene: TRBD1

CDR3 protein: CASSLLGRAGEQYF
CDR3 DNA: TGTGCCAGCAGTTTACTGGGCAGGGCGGGCGAGCAGTACTTC
J gene: TRBJ2-7
clone size: .
V gene: TRBV28
D gene: .

CDR3 protein: CASRRDRNVYEQYF
CDR3 DNA: TGTGCCAGCAGAAGGGACAGGAATGTCTACGAGCAGTACTTC
J gene: TRBJ2-7
clone size: .
V gene: TRBV6-6
D gene: TRBD1

CDR3 protein: CASSISRGAGANVLTF
CDR3 DNA: TGTGCCAGTAGTATTTCCAGGGGGGCTGGGGCCAACGTCCTGACTTTC
J gene: TRBJ2-6
clone size: .
V gene: TRBV19
D gene: .

CDR3 protein: CASSIGGKETQYF
CDR3 DNA: TGTGCCAGTAGTATAGGCGGTAAAGAGACCCAGTACTTC
J gene: TRBJ2-5
clone size: .
V gene: TRBV19
D gene: .

CDR3 protein: CASSLDAGNSPLHF
CDR3 DNA: TGTGCCAGCAGCTTAGACGCCGGTAATTCACCCCTCCACTTT
J gene: TRBJ1-6
clone size: .
V gene: TRBV7-9
D gene: .

CDR3 protein: CAISPRTSGDTDTQYF
CDR3 DNA: TGTGCCATCAGTCCCCGGACTAGCGGGGACACAGATACGCAGTATTTT
J gene: TRBJ2-3
clone size: .
V gene: TRBV10-3
D gene: TRBD2

CDR3 protein: CASEFRPLRGANVLTF
CDR3 DNA: TGTGCCTCGGAATTCAGACCTCTGAGGGGGGCCAACGTCCTGACTTTC
J gene: TRBJ2-6
clone size: .
V gene: TRBV30
D gene: .

CDR3 protein: CAWKRTGYHTGELFF
CDR3 DNA: TGTGCCTGGAAAAGGACAGGGTACCACACCGGGGAGCTGTTTTTT
J gene: TRBJ2-2
clone size: .
V gene: TRBV30
D gene: TRBD1

CDR3 protein: CASSTGRPNTEAFF
CDR3 DNA: TGTGCCAGTAGTACCGGACGGCCCAACACTGAAGCTTTCTTT
J gene: TRBJ1-1
clone size: .
V gene: TRBV19
D gene: .